These 9 T cell receptor beta chains originate from one sample sequenced in a study of CD4 T cells in relation to SARS-CoV-2 and coronaviruses. Data came from immunoSEQ multiplex PCR; TCRdb stores just in-frame clones and leaves some out. The sample holds 35,000 or so clones, around four fifths seen once. For these TCRs, the target antigens are not known. Sequencing was performed on memory CD4+ T cells from PBMCs, cultured in vitro. These receptors all come from an adult with COVID-19.

The genes are TRBV27 and TRBJ2-5; possibly TRBD2 for D (5 bases). The CDR3 is 14 residues long. The V gene's germline CDR1 is MNHEY and CDR2 SMNVEV (reference sequence). V lost 4 bases to trimming and J lost 1 base, with 10 bases between them. The chain's CDR3 is CASSSGVSQETQYF. The CDR3 DNA reads as TGTGCCAGCAGTTCCGGGGTATCCCAAGAGACCCAGTACTTC.

This clone was picked up a small number of times. The J gene is TRBJ2-2, the V gene TRBV7-9; 8 nucleotides match TRBD1. V trimming: 4 bases; J trimming: 3 bases; junction bases outside the gene matches: 4. CDR1 is SEHNR, CDR2 FQNEAQ, per germline (reference sequence). This CDR3 is 15 amino acids long. The CDR3 region is CASSSTGGDTGELFF. The DNA for the CDR3 is TGTGCCAGCAGCTCCACAGGGGGTGACACCGGGGAGCTGTTTTTT.

This clone has more than one count but fewer than ten. The chain couples TRBV24-1 to TRBJ1-5, with TRBD1 matching over 8 bases. Trimming at V came to 6 bases and at J to 4 bases, leaving 7 bases not matched to a gene. Looked up from germline, CDR1 is KGHDR and CDR2 is SFDVKD. The CDR3 contains 15 residues. The chain's CDR3 is CATSQGQGTNQPQHF. DNA of the CDR3: TGTGCCACCAGTCAAGGACAGGGAACGAATCAGCCCCAGCATTTT.

The chain couples TRBV19 to TRBJ1-2; 9 nucleotides align to TRBD1. This CDR3 has 15 residues. Looked up from germline, CDR1 is LNHDA and CDR2 is SQIVND (reference sequence). The trim removed 5 bases at V and 3 bases at J, leaving 7 bases unmatched. The CDR3 DNA sequence: TGTGCCAGTAGTCTACAGGGGGCGCCTGACTATGGCTACACCTTC. Residues: CASSLQGAPDYGYTF.

The gene calls are TRBV30 and TRBJ2-7, with 10 nucleotides matching TRBD1. This CDR3 spans 13 amino acids. V dropped 2 bases and J dropped 5; count of bases not matched to a gene: 3. Germline V gene lookup returns CDR1 GTSNPN and CDR2 SVGIG (reference sequence). The CDR3 DNA follows: TGTGCCTGGAGTCTAGGGACAGGGGACGAGCAGTACTTC. Its protein product is CAWSLGTGDEQYF.

This clone was seen only a few times. V is TRBV20-1 and J is TRBJ2-1; D is possibly TRBD2 (6 bases). Germline values: CDR1 DFQATT, CDR2 SNEGSKA (reference sequence). The ends were cut back, 3 bases at V and 10 bases at J, with 25 bases in the middle. The CDR3 is made up of 16 amino acids. The CDR3: CSASWFWRDRPTEQFF. CDR3 coding DNA: TGCAGTGCTAGTTGGTTCTGGCGGGATCGCCCCACGGAGCAGTTCTTC.

V and J are TRBV28 and TRBJ2-1, with 10 nucleotides matching TRBD2. The length of the CDR3 is 16 residues. Germline V lookup: CDR1 MDHEN, CDR2 SYDVKM. Germline trimming cut 3 bases from V and 5 bases from J; bases unmatched to any gene: 7. CDR3 bases: TGTGCCAGCAGTTTCGTTAGCGGGAGGTTAAACAATGAGCAGTTCTTC. This gives the protein CASSFVSGRLNNEQFF.

The gene calls are TRBV12-2 and TRBJ1-1. TRBV12-2 counts as a pseudogene. The CDR3 runs 14 residues. The CDR3 spells CASRLVAENTEAFF. CDR3 in DNA: TGTGCAAGTCGCTTAGTAGCGGAGAACACTGAAGCTTTCTTT.

This chain joins TRBV4-2 and TRBJ2-3, with D maybe TRBD2 (6 bases). CDR1 is LGHNA and CDR2 is YNFKEQ in the germline V gene. V lost 1 base, J lost 1 base, and 18 bases lay in between. The CDR3 covers 18 residues. CDR3 bases: TGTGCCAGCAGCCAAGCCGGAGCCGGGACTCAAGGCACAGATACGCAGTATTTT. Protein product: CASSQAGAGTQGTDTQYF.